These 18 T cell receptor beta chains were sequenced from one sample in a study of cytomegalovirus exposure and HLA in healthy donors. Using immunoSEQ multiplex PCR, the repertoire was profiled, and TCRdb retains in-frame clones only, with some absent. The repertoire holds under 250,000 clones, with roughly 84% as singletons. The sample was PBMCs. These receptors were taken from a woman under 30 in good health and CMV-seropositive.

The rearrangement joins TRBV6-5 to TRBJ1-3; 8 positions match TRBD1. Germline V lookup: CDR1 MNHEY, CDR2 SVGAGI. This CDR3 has 15 amino acids. Trimming took 5 bases from V and 3 from J; bases not matched to a gene: 6. The CDR3 is CASSILQGGGNTIYF. CDR3 nucleotide sequence: TGTGCCAGCAGTATCCTACAGGGGGGTGGAAACACCATATATTTT.

DNA of the CDR3: TGCGCCAGCAGCAGGGGACTAGCGGGAGTCGGGTCCTACGAGCAGTACTTC. Its protein is CASSRGLAGVGSYEQYF. V gene TRBV5-1 combines with J gene TRBJ2-7; TRBD2 aligns across 14 bases. The CDR3 sequence is 17 residues long. With 4 bases clipped from V and 1 base from J, the junction kept 7 bases outside the gene matches. Germline CDR1 reads SGHRS; CDR2 reads YFSETQ.

This sequence joins TRBV27 and TRBJ1-1; 8 nucleotides line up with TRBD1. The germline CDR1 and CDR2 sequences are MNHEY and SMNVEV (reference sequence). The CDR3 has 14 residues. J lost 3 bases, V lost 8 bases, and 8 bases had no gene match. This chain's CDR3 is CASHRTGRDTEAFF. As DNA, the CDR3 is TGTGCCAGCCACCGGACAGGGAGGGACACTGAAGCTTTCTTT.

The chain has TRBV6-1 and TRBJ1-5, with a weak D call TRBD1 (6 bases). The CDR3 has 13 residues. The germline V gene has CDR1 MNHNS and CDR2 SASEGT. Trimming took off 4 bases at V and 3 bases at J, with 7 bases between the two ends. The CDR3 region has the DNA TGTGCCAGCAGTGGACAGGACAATCAGCCCCAGCATTTT. This translates into CASSGQDNQPQHF.

The chain has TRBV27 and TRBJ2-1, with TRBD1 matching over 7 bases. Germline V CDR1 and CDR2: MNHEY, SMNVEV (reference sequence). This CDR3 is 15 amino acids long. The V gene end was trimmed by 8 bases and the J gene end by 5 bases; junction bases not matched to a gene: 12. CDR3 coding DNA: TGTGCCAGCGGCGGCCTCGGGACAGTAGACAATGAGCAGTTCTTC. Its protein is CASGGLGTVDNEQFF.

The chain is built from TRBV6-5 and TRBJ1-1; D perhaps matches TRBD1 (6 bases). Per the germline V gene, CDR1 is MNHEY and CDR2 is SVGAGI. The V end lost 7 bases, the J end lost 5 bases, and 14 bases lay between the germline ends. This CDR3 region has 13 residues. The CDR3 DNA reads TGTGCCAGCACCATAAAGGGGGTGACTGAAGCTTTCTTT. Residues: CASTIKGVTEAFF.

The chain is built from TRBV18 and TRBJ2-3; 7 nucleotides line up with TRBD2. CDR3 length: 15 amino acids. Germline V lookup: CDR1 KGHSH, CDR2 LQKENI. The V and J ends lost 3 bases and 3 bases, in that order; junction bases with no gene match: 6. The CDR3 is CASSPPGGETDTQYF. The CDR3 DNA reads as TGTGCCAGCTCACCGCCGGGGGGTGAGACAGATACGCAGTATTTT.

This chain links TRBV29-1 with TRBJ2-7; 10 positions agree with TRBD2. With 8 bases clipped from V and 6 bases from J, the junction kept 13 bases outside the gene matches. This CDR3 has 14 residues. CDR1 and CDR2 (germline): SQVTM, ANQGSEA. CDR3 nucleotides: TGCAGCATAGTTGGACTAGCGGAGAGGGGCGAGCAGTACTTC. Its translation: CSIVGLAERGEQYF.

The chain carries TRBV10-2 and TRBJ1-1; D unresolved. Germline lookup yields CDR1 WSHSY and CDR2 SAAADI. This CDR3 is 13 amino acids long. Trimming left V 3 bases short and J 0 bases short, with 5 bases between. CDR3 DNA: TGCGCCAGCAGTGAAGAGATGAACACTGAAGCTTTCTTT. This gives the protein CASSEEMNTEAFF.

Concerning this clone itself: The same CDR3 can be traced to other DNA sequences in this sample. The CDR3 sequence: CASSQGGSSYEQYF. Written as DNA, the CDR3 is TGTGCCAGCAGCCAGGGCGGGAGCTCCTACGAGCAGTACTTC. V and J are TRBV4-2 and TRBJ2-7; 7 nucleotides align to TRBD2. This CDR3 contains 14 residues. Germline CDR1 LGHNA, CDR2 YNFKEQ. V shed 3 bases, J shed 0 bases, and the junction held 2 bases outside the gene matches.

The V call is TRBV2, the J call TRBJ2-7; TRBD2 aligns across 11 bases. Germline values: CDR1 SNHLY, CDR2 FYNNEI. This CDR3 spans 15 amino acids. Losses at the gene ends were 6 bases for V and 3 bases for J; bases not matched to a gene: 7. CDR3 sequence (DNA): TGTGCCAGCAGGGCTGGACTAGCGGGTGGCTACGAGCAGTACTTC. Translating it yields CASRAGLAGGYEQYF. The whole variable domain, filled in from reference TRBV2 and TRBJ2-7, reads EPEVTQTPSHQVTQMGQEVILRCVPISNHLYFYWYRQILGQKVEFLVSFYNNEISEKSEIFDDQFSVERPDGSNFTLKIRSTKLEDSAMYFCASRAGLAGGYEQYFGPGTRLTVT.

The chain employs TRBV27 and TRBJ2-7; D not certain. Germline V gene data show CDR1 as MNHEY and CDR2 as SMNVEV (reference sequence). Trimming pared 0 bases from V and 5 bases from J, leaving 8 bases between. This CDR3 has 13 amino acids. In nucleotides, the CDR3 is TGTGCCAGCAGTTTATCCAGCGAGAACGAGCAGTACTTC. Amino acids: CASSLSSENEQYF.

The V and J genes are TRBV30 and TRBJ2-7; 8 bases match TRBD2. Per germline, CDR1 GTSNPN and CDR2 SVGIG (reference sequence). The junction had 4 bases not matched to a gene; V was cut back by 0 bases and J by 3 bases. The CDR3 sequence is 14 residues long. The CDR3 DNA reads TGTGCCTGGAGTGTAACGGCGGGGGGCTACGAGCAGTACTTC. It specifies CAWSVTAGGYEQYF. Full variable domain (remainder filled in from reference TRBV30 and TRBJ2-7): SQTIHQWPATLVQPVGSPLSLECTVEGTSNPNLYWYRQAAGRGLQLLFYSVGIGQISSEVPQNLSASRPQDRQFILSSKKLLLSDSGFYLCAWSVTAGGYEQYFGPGTRLTVT.

The chain couples TRBV7-9 to TRBJ1-2, with D possibly TRBD1 on 6 matching bases. The CDR3 has 13 residues. In germline, CDR1 is SEHNR, CDR2 FQNEAQ (reference sequence). Trimming shortened V by 2 bases and J by 8 bases, and 12 bases separated the two germline ends. The CDR3 here is CASSLMGAWGYTF. Here the CDR3 DNA reads TGTGCCAGCAGCTTAATGGGGGCTTGGGGCTACACCTTC. Drawing the rest from reference TRBV7-9 and TRBJ1-2, the complete variable domain is DTGVSQNPRHKITKRGQNVTFRCDPISEHNRLYWYRQTLGQGPEFLTYFQNEAQLEKSRLLSDRFSAERPKGSFSTLEIQRTEQGDSAMYLCASSLMGAWGYTFGSGTRLTVV.

The chain links TRBV4-2 to TRBJ2-2, with 8 nucleotides matching TRBD2. Germline CDR1 is LGHNA and CDR2 is YNFKEQ. J was trimmed by 2 bases and V by 0 bases; bases with no gene match: 8. CDR3 length: 18 residues. The CDR3 region has the DNA TGTGCCAGCAGCCAAGATCGAGCGGGAGAGAGTAACACCGGGGAGCTGTTTTTT. This translates into CASSQDRAGESNTGELFF.

This chain uses TRBV7-3 with TRBJ2-1, with TRBD2 as a possible D gene (5 bases). Germline V CDR1 and CDR2: SGHTA, FQGTGA. V lost 5 bases to trimming and J lost 2 bases, with 13 bases between them. The CDR3 consists of 15 residues. The CDR3 DNA sequence: TGTGCCAGCAGCCTGGACTTGAGCCCCTACAATGAGCAGTTCTTC. This gives the protein CASSLDLSPYNEQFF. Filled out from reference TRBV7-3 and TRBJ2-1, the complete variable domain reads GAGVSQTPSNKVTEKGKYVELRCDPISGHTALYWYRQSLGQGPEFLIYFQGTGAADDSGLPNDRFFAVRPEGSVSTLKIQRTERGDSAVYLCASSLDLSPYNEQFFGPGTRLTVL.

This chain uses TRBV5-1 with TRBJ2-3, with a possible D match to TRBD1 (6 bases). Trimming shortened V by 5 bases and J by 6 bases, and 13 bases separated the two germline ends. CDR1 is SGHRS and CDR2 is YFSETQ in the germline V gene. The CDR3 is made up of 13 amino acids. The CDR3 region is CASRMVGGDTQYF. As DNA, the CDR3 is TGCGCCAGCAGAATGGTTGGGGGCGATACGCAGTATTTT.

This clone was seen once. The rearrangement links TRBV7-6 to TRBJ2-7; TRBD1 matches at 8 bases. Germline assignment: CDR1 SGHVS and CDR2 FNYEAQ. With V trimmed by 1 base and J by 3 bases, 2 bases remained unmatched. This CDR3 spans 14 amino acids. CDR3 loop: CASSLGTGYYEQYF. In DNA, the CDR3 is TGTGCCAGCAGCTTAGGGACAGGGTACTACGAGCAGTACTTC.